The 15 T cell receptor beta chains presented below share a single source sample, sequenced in a study of cytomegalovirus exposure and HLA in healthy donors. PCR amplification relied on 60 Vbeta primers (plus 13 Jbeta primers). TCRdb keeps only in-frame clones here, not all; method: immunoSEQ multiplex PCR. The sample lists 150,000 to 200,000 clones; approximately 80% were seen once. The specimen sequenced was PBMCs. All receptors derive from a woman aged 45-59 years in good health and CMV-seropositive.

The rearrangement joins TRBV11-2 to TRBJ2-2; 7 bases align to TRBD2. The V gene's germline CDR1 is SGHAT and CDR2 FQNNGV. This CDR3 region has 18 residues. V gave up 1 base and J gave up 5 bases; unmatched junction bases: 13. The CDR3, as DNA: TGTGCCAGCAGCTTAGGGGGGAGCGGGACTTTGAAGACCGGGGAGCTGTTTTTT. This sequence encodes CASSLGGSGTLKTGELFF.

Only a few counts were recorded for this clone. V gene TRBV10-1 combines with J gene TRBJ2-3; 11 nucleotides line up with TRBD1. Germline CDR1 reads WNHNN; CDR2 reads SYGVQD (reference sequence). V dropped 0 bases and J dropped 5; count of bases not matched to a gene: 4. CDR3 length: 16 residues. CDR3 region: CASSESRTGGLDTQYF. CDR3 DNA sequence: TGCGCCAGCAGTGAGTCTAGGACAGGGGGCTTAGATACGCAGTATTTT.

This chain uses TRBV28 with TRBJ1-2; TRBD1 matches 7 bases. The CDR3 contains 14 residues. V lost 6 bases to trimming and J lost 6 bases; unmatched junction nucleotides: 10. Germline CDR1 and CDR2: MDHEN and SYDVKM. CDR3 in amino acids: CASSPTQGSHGYTF. CDR3 coding DNA: TGTGCCAGCAGCCCGACACAGGGGTCGCATGGCTACACCTTC.

The V and J genes are TRBV5-6 and TRBJ1-5; D is ambiguous. The CDR3 covers 13 residues. From germline, CDR1 is SGHDT and CDR2 YYEEEE. Trimming removed 4 bases at V and 5 bases at J, with 10 bases between. The CDR3 DNA follows: TGTGCCAGCAGCCCCGGGAGAGATCAGCCCCAGCATTTT. This codes for CASSPGRDQPQHF.

This clone came up a few times. The V call is TRBV5-1, the J call TRBJ2-7; TRBD2 aligns across 7 bases. J lost 4 bases, V lost 5 bases, and 9 bases had no gene match. CDR3 length: 14 amino acids. CDR1 is SGHRS and CDR2 is YFSETQ in the germline V gene. DNA of the CDR3: TGCGCCAGCAGATCTAGGGGAGGGTCGTACGAGCAGTACTTC. Amino acids: CASRSRGGSYEQYF.

This sequence joins TRBV2 and TRBJ2-1; the D gene is possibly TRBD2 (5 bases). Germline lookup yields CDR1 SNHLY and CDR2 FYNNEI. Trimming took 6 bases from V and 8 from J, leaving 14 bases between them. This CDR3 spans 13 amino acids. CDR3 bases: TGTGCCAGCAGGATCGAGGGTGGCGATGAGCAGTTCTTC. Translation gives CASRIEGGDEQFF. Full variable domain (missing parts from reference TRBV2 and TRBJ2-1): EPEVTQTPSHQVTQMGQEVILRCVPISNHLYFYWYRQILGQKVEFLVSFYNNEISEKSEIFDDQFSVERPDGSNFTLKIRSTKLEDSAMYFCASRIEGGDEQFFGPGTRLTVL.

The chain has TRBV27 and TRBJ1-1; a weak D match, TRBD1 (5 bases). This CDR3 comprises 13 residues. The V and J ends lost 5 bases and 2 bases respectively, with 9 bases between them. CDR1 MNHEY and CDR2 SMNVEV come from the germline V gene (reference sequence). The CDR3 is CASSLTVNTEAFF. Written as DNA, the CDR3 is TGTGCCAGCAGTCTGACAGTTAACACTGAAGCTTTCTTT.

In this sample, this clone turned up once. This sequence joins TRBV18 and TRBJ1-5; 8 bases align to TRBD1. The CDR3 totals 17 residues. Germline CDR1 and CDR2: KGHSH and LQKENI. Losses at the gene ends were 0 bases for V and 1 base for J; bases not matched to a gene: 5. The CDR3, as DNA: TGTGCCAGCTCACCACCCGAGGACAGGGCGAGCAATCAGCCCCAGCATTTT. Translation gives CASSPPEDRASNQPQHF.

In regard to this clone: The sample carries other DNA sequences with the same CDR3. The genes are TRBV28 and TRBJ2-7; no clear D. CDR1 and CDR2 from the germline V gene are MDHEN and SYDVKM. V was cut by 6 bases and J by 4 bases, with 7 bases left in between. The CDR3 runs 11 residues. The CDR3 protein is CASSPLYEQYF. The CDR3 DNA reads TGTGCCAGCAGCCCTCTGTACGAGCAGTACTTC.

This clone has a handful of counts. V is TRBV25-1 and J is TRBJ2-5, with 8 positions matching TRBD1. J lost 4 bases, V lost 1 base, and 5 bases had no gene match. CDR1 and CDR2 (germline): MGHDK, SYGVNS. The CDR3 length is 15 residues. DNA for the CDR3: TGTGCCAGCAGTGAATGGACAGGGTCCGGAGAGACCCAGTACTTC. Translation gives CASSEWTGSGETQYF.

The chain is built from TRBV7-8 and TRBJ2-1; TRBD2 agrees at 8 bases. Germline assignment: CDR1 SGHVS and CDR2 FQNEAQ. This CDR3 contains 14 residues. The V and J ends lost 5 bases and 4 bases, in that order; junction bases with no gene match: 4. DNA for the CDR3: TGTGCCAGCAGCCTCTCGGGAGGGTACAATGAGCAGTTCTTC. Its protein is CASSLSGGYNEQFF.

Comment on this clone: The junction shows a germline mismatch at one end, possibly a read error. J is TRBJ2-4 and V is TRBV2; D remains unclear. The CDR3 is made up of 13 amino acids. Germline values: CDR1 SNHLY, CDR2 FYNNEI. The DNA of the CDR3 is TGTGCCAGCAGTGAGCTGGCCAAAAACAGTCAGTACTTC. It yields the protein CASSELAKNSQYF.

CDR3 sequence reads: CACQVKNIQYF. The CDR3 DNA sequence: TGTGCCTGCCAGGTCAAAAACATTCAGTACTTC. The chain employs TRBV30 and TRBJ2-4; no clear D. The germline V gene has CDR1 GTSNPN and CDR2 SVGIG (reference sequence). V shed 6 bases and J shed 3 bases, with 6 bases lying between them. The CDR3 has 11 residues. Variable domain in full (rest from reference TRBV30 and TRBJ2-4): SQTIHQWPATLVQPVGSPLSLECTVEGTSNPNLYWYRQAAGRGLQLLFYSVGIGQISSEVPQNLSASRPQDRQFILSSKKLLLSDSGFYLCACQVKNIQYFGAGTRLSVL.

This clone appeared a single time. The V and J genes are TRBV7-2 and TRBJ2-7; D is unclear. The ends were cut back, 5 bases at V and 1 base at J, with 3 bases in the middle. Per germline, CDR1 SGHTA and CDR2 FQGNSA. This CDR3 has 11 residues. The CDR3 region has the DNA TGTGCCAGCAGCCCGTCCTACGAGCAGTACTTC. Amino acids: CASSPSYEQYF.

V is TRBV5-6 and J is TRBJ2-3; 12 bases are a match to TRBD2. Losses at the gene ends were 3 bases for V and 3 bases for J; bases not matched to a gene: 2. This CDR3 region has 15 residues. Germline loops: CDR1 SGHDT, CDR2 YYEEEE. As DNA, the CDR3 is TGTGCCAGCAGCTCGACTAGCGGGAGTACAGATACGCAGTATTTT. Amino acids: CASSSTSGSTDTQYF.